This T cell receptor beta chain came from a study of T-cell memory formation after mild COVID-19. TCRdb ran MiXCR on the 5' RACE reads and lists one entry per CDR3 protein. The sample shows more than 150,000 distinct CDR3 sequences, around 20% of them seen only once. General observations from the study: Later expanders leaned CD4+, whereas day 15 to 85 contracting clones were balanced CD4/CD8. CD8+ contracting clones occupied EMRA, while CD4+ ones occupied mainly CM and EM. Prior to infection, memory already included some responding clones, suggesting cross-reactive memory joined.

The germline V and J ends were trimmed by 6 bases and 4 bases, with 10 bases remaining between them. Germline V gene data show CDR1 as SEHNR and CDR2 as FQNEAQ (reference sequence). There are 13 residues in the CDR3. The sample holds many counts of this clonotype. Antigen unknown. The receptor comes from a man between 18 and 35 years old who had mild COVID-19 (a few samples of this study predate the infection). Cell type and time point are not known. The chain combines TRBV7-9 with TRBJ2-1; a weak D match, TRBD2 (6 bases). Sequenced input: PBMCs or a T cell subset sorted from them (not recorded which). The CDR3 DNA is TGTGCCAGCAGTCCGGAGGGGTACAATGAGCAGTTCTTC. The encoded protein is CASSPEGYNEQFF. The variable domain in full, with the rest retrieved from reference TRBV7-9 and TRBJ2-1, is DTGVSQNPRHKITKRGQNVTFRCDPISEHNRLYWYRQTLGQGPEFLTYFQNEAQLEKSRLLSDRFSAERPKGSFSTLEIQRTEQGDSAMYLCASSPEGYNEQFFGPGTRLTVL.